Below, one T cell receptor (beta chain) is given with its context. This CDR3 has 18 residues. This entry is derived from a study of blood T cell repertoires in COVID-19. Overall study: The samples span acute and convalescent COVID-19 from the United States, Italy and Spain. From T cells, B-cell-depleted T cells, or PBMCs came the material, which was cDNA or gDNA.

Sequencing was performed with immunoSEQ multiplex PCR; in TCRdb, only in-frame clones are kept and a portion is missing. The profile covers fewer than 200,000 clones, with approximately 85% appearing a single time and about 9.4% taken by the ten largest. Cohort placement rested on clinical history that participants reported themselves. Source material: PBMCs or T cells enriched from blood (not recorded which). The sequence derives from a woman between 18 and 29 years old who had recovered from COVID-19. The V call is TRBV21-1, the J call TRBJ2-6; whether TRBD1, the table's D call, matches the DNA was not checked. TRBV21-1 is a listed pseudogene. In DNA, the CDR3 is TGTGCCAGCAGCAAAATAGGGGACAGGGGCTCTGGGGCCAACGTCCTGACTTTC. Encoded protein: CASSKIGDRGSGANVLTF.